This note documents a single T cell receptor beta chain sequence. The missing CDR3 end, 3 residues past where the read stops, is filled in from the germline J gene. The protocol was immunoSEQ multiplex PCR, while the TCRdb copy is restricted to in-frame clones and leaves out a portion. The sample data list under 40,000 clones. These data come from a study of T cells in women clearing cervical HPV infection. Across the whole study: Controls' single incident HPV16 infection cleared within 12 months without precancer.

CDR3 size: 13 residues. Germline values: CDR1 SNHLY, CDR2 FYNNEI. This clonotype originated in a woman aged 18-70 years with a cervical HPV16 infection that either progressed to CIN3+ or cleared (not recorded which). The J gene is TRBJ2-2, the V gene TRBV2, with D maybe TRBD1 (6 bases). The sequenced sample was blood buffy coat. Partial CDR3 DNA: TGTGCCAGCAATCGACAGGAGAATTCACCG. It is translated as CASNRQENSP. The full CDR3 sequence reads CASNRQENSPLFF.